This paragraph reports one T cell receptor beta chain. The record originates from a study of blood T cell repertoires in COVID-19. Across the whole study: T cells, B-cell-depleted T cells, or PBMCs supplied cDNA or gDNA.

Per the original methods: The authors estimated nucleated cell counts from reference gene primer amplification. Libraries were prepared by immunoSEQ multiplex PCR; TCRdb keeps only in-frame clonotypes and omits some of them. V and J calls and clone size are those listed in that table; D and trimming were worked out from the DNA. The sample has fewer than 150,000 clones, just under 85% seen once; the top ten hold about 15%. V trimming: 2 bases; J trimming: 5 bases; junction bases outside the gene matches: 9. The CDR3 is 16 amino acids. Germline lookup yields CDR1 MNHEY and CDR2 SVGAGI. Sequenced input: peripheral blood. The receptor was isolated from a woman in her forties or fifties with acute or convalescent COVID-19. The chain links TRBV6-5 to TRBJ1-2, with TRBD1 identical over 9 bases. The CDR3 here is CASSYAGTGGAYGYTF. CDR3 in DNA: TGTGCCAGCAGTTACGCGGGCACAGGGGGCGCTTATGGCTACACCTTC.